This T cell receptor (beta chain) is drawn from a study of T cell repertoires in cytomegalovirus infection. Study information: Public TCR beta signatures indicated both CMV infection and matching HLA type.

This clonotype has a count of ten or more. Its matching antigen is unknown. The CDR3 covers 11 residues. V dropped 5 bases and J dropped 3 bases, with 5 bases sitting between them. TCRdb fed the reads into MiXCR, producing one record per CDR3 protein. The table has 250,000 or so distinct CDR3 sequences, 8% to 9.5% seen once. The study's findings and limits: Cumulated frequencies of public TCR beta families served to identify carriers of CMV plus the relevant HLA. There were HLA-C-restricted CMV-specific TCR beta clonotypes dominating the ex vivo response.

This chain links TRBV12-3 or TRBV12-4 with TRBJ2-7; D is uncertain. Source material: PBMCs. The sequence came from a human donor in good health (CMV status not recorded). Some clones in this sample may be carry-over from other donors' samples. CDR3 in DNA: TGTGCCAGCAGTAAGGGCTACGAGCAGTACTTC. It codes for CASSKGYEQYF.